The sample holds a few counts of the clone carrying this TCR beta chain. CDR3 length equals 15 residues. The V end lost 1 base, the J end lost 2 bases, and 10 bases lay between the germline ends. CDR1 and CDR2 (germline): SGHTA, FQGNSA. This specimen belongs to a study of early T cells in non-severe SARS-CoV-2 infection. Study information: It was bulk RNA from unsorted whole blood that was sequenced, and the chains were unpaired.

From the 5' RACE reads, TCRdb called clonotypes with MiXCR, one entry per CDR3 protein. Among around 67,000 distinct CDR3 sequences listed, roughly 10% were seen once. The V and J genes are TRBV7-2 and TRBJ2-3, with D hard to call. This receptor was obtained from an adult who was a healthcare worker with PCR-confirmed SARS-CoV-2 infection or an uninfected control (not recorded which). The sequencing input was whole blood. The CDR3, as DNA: TGTGCCAGCAGCTTAGTTGGGCCTCCCACAGATACGCAGTATTTT. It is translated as CASSLVGPPTDTQYF.